The present entry profiles one T cell receptor beta chain with its context. The data derive from a study of OX40 agonist ivuxolimab in advanced cancers. The V gene end was trimmed by 2 bases and the J gene end by 2 bases; junction bases not matched to a gene: 15. Germline V gene lookup returns CDR1 GTSNPN and CDR2 SVGIG (reference sequence). This CDR3 is 17 amino acids long. The assay was immunoSEQ multiplex PCR, and TCRdb's table has in-frame clones only and misses some. The sample carries 71,000 or so clones, 80% to 85% recorded once. This chain connects TRBV30 to TRBJ2-7; 7 bases line up with TRBD2. Sequenced here: CD4+ or CD8+ T cells sorted from blood, sampled in a trial of the OX40 agonist ivuxolimab. This clonotype originated in an adult with an advanced solid tumor such as melanoma, head and neck, liver or kidney cancer. CDR3 protein: CAWSLPPRLAVTYEQYF. CDR3 bases: TGTGCCTGGAGTCTCCCGCCTAGGCTAGCGGTAACCTACGAGCAGTACTTC.